The entry that follows covers one TCR beta chain sequence. The method was immunoSEQ multiplex PCR; TCRdb's version includes in-frame clones alone and lacks a portion of them. Of a few hundred thousand clones listed, over 75% are singletons. The data are from a study of blood T cell repertoires in COVID-19. Study in general: Sites in the United States, Italy and Spain provided acute and convalescent COVID-19 samples. PBMCs, B-cell-depleted T cells, or T cells provided the cDNA or gDNA that made up the material.

Participant-reported clinical history was the basis for cohort assignment. Donors in Cohort 3 who had recovered were those with two negative PCRs, healthcare professional clearance, or resolution of their symptoms. Trimming removed 5 bases at V and 2 bases at J, with 17 bases between. CDR3 length equals 16 residues. Germline CDR1 MNHEY, CDR2 SMNVEV (reference sequence). The sequenced material came from PBMCs or T cells enriched from blood (not recorded which). The receptor's source is a woman in her 30s who had recovered from COVID-19. V is TRBV27 and J is TRBJ2-3; possibly TRBD2 for D (7 bases). CDR3: CASSRLGGASTDTQYF. The CDR3 DNA is TGTGCCAGCAGTCGTTTGGGGGGGGCCTCCACAGATACGCAGTATTTT.